This T cell receptor beta chain was identified in a study of blood T cell repertoires in COVID-19. About the study: The United States, Italy and Spain were the sources of the acute and convalescent COVID-19 samples.

Seattle cases were enrolled at active infection and followed longitudinally. How the authors handled the data: Using reference gene primer amplification, nucleated cell counts were estimated. Only in-frame clones appear in the TCRdb table, and some are missing; sequencing was by immunoSEQ multiplex PCR. The V and J calls and the clone size are those of that table, but D and trimming were determined from the DNA. The sample consists of about 55,000 clones, approximately 88% of them appearing once. The clonotype was recovered from a man between 40 and 49 years old with COVID-19, enrolled during active disease. Sequenced input: peripheral blood.

This CDR3 reads CASSQAGTTETQYF. In nucleotides, the CDR3 is TGTGCCAGCAGCCAAGCCGGGACAACGGAGACCCAGTACTTC. V usage is TRBV4-2 and J usage is TRBJ2-5; a weak D match, TRBD1 (6 bases). V was trimmed by 1 base and J by 5 bases, leaving 11 bases between them. The CDR3 totals 14 residues. CDR1 is LGHNA and CDR2 is YNFKEQ in the germline V gene.